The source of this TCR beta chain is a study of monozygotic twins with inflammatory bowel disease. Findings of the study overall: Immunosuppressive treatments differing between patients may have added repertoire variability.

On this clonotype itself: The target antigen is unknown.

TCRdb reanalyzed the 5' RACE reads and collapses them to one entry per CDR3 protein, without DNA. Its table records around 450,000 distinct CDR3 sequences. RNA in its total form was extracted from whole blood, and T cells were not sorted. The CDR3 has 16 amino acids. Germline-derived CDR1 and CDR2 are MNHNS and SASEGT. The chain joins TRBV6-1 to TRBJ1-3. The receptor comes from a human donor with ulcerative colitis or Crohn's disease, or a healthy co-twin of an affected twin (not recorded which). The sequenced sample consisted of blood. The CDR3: CASSEDGLFSGNTIYF.